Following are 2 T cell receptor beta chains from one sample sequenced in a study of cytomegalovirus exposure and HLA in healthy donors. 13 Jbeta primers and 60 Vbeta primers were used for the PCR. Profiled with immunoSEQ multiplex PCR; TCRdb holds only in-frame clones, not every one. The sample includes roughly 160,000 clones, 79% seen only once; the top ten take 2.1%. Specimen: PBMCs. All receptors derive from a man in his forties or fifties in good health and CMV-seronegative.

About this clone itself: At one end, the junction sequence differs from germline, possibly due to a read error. The chain's CDR3 is CASSREVGAIGSTIYF. CDR3 nucleotides: TGTGCCAGCAGCCGAGAGGTGGGGGCTATCGGAAGCACCATATATTTT. The rearrangement links TRBV7-2 to TRBJ1-3; D may be TRBD1 (6 bases). Germline V lookup: CDR1 SGHTA, CDR2 FQGNSA. This CDR3 spans 16 amino acids.

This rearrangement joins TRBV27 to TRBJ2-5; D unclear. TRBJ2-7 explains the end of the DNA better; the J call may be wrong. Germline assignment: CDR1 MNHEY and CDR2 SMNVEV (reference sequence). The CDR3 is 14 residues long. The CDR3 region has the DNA TGTGCCAGCAGTTTTTTGCAATTACCCTACGAGCAGTACTTC. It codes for CASSFLQLPYEQYF.